These 30 T cell receptor beta chains originate from one sample sequenced in a study of OX40 agonist ivuxolimab in advanced cancers. TCRdb's copy holds only in-frame clones and misses some; the assay was immunoSEQ multiplex PCR. The table lists around 89,000 clones, just over 90% of them singletons. The sample was CD4+ or CD8+ T cells sorted from blood, taken in a trial of the OX40 agonist ivuxolimab. Receptors originate from an adult with an advanced solid tumor such as melanoma, head and neck, liver or kidney cancer.

V gene TRBV14 combines with J gene TRBJ2-2; D not resolved. The CDR3 sequence is 16 residues long. Germline values: CDR1 SGHDN, CDR2 FVKESK. V gave up 2 bases and J gave up 1 base, with 11 bases separating them. CDR3 protein: CASSQLKSGNTGELFF. The CDR3 DNA is TGTGCCAGCAGCCAACTGAAATCAGGGAACACCGGGGAGCTGTTTTTT.

The chain joins TRBV5-6 to TRBJ1-5; D ambiguous. The CDR3 has 15 residues. Trimming shortened V by 4 bases and J by 1 base, and 12 bases separated the two germline ends. Germline CDR1 and CDR2: SGHDT and YYEEEE. The CDR3: CASSPSALSNQPQHF. The CDR3 DNA is TGTGCCAGCAGCCCTTCAGCCCTGAGCAATCAGCCCCAGCATTTT.

V and J are TRBV6-1 and TRBJ2-5, with 7 bases matching TRBD1. This CDR3 region has 16 residues. The ends lost 2 bases at V and 5 bases at J; junction bases unmatched: 11. Germline V gene sequence: CDR1 MNHNS, CDR2 SASEGT. CDR3 protein: CASSEMGQPGGETQYF. For the CDR3, the DNA is TGTGCCAGCAGTGAAATGGGACAGCCTGGCGGTGAGACCCAGTACTTC.

V and J are TRBV25-1 and TRBJ2-3, with D possibly matching TRBD1 (7 bases). From germline, CDR1 is MGHDK and CDR2 SYGVNS. V was shortened by 9 bases and J by 1 base, with 11 bases between the two germline ends. The CDR3 totals 13 residues. The CDR3, as DNA: TGTGCCAGTGGCAGGGGGGGCACAGATACGCAGTATTTT. Amino acids: CASGRGGTDTQYF. Based on the CDR3 plus reference TRBV25-1 and TRBJ2-3, the full variable domain is EADIYQTPRYLVIGTGKKITLECSQTMGHDKMYWYQQDPGMELHLIHYSYGVNSTEKGDLSSESTVSRIRTEHFPLTLESARPSHTSQYLCASGRGGTDTQYFGPGTRLTVL.

V and J are TRBV6-1 and TRBJ2-5; D not resolved. The CDR3 is 13 residues long. Trimming took 4 bases from V and 1 from J, leaving 7 bases between them. CDR1 is MNHNS and CDR2 is SASEGT in the germline V gene. The CDR3 DNA reads as TGTGCCAGCAGTGCCTATCCCCAAGAGACCCAGTACTTC. Its translation: CASSAYPQETQYF.

This chain joins TRBV5-1 and TRBJ2-3; D is ambiguous. CDR1 and CDR2 from the germline V gene are SGHRS and YFSETQ. V lost 0 bases and J 3 bases, leaving 8 bases between the germline ends. CDR3 length: 14 amino acids. The CDR3 bases are TGCGCCAGCAGCTTGGAATCCGGGACAGATACGCAGTATTTT. It specifies CASSLESGTDTQYF.

This chain links TRBV12-5 with TRBJ1-1; D is uncertain. Trimming took off 1 base at V and 2 bases at J, with 2 bases between the two ends. Germline assignment: CDR1 LGHNT and CDR2 FRNRAP. The CDR3 runs 12 residues. The CDR3, as DNA: TGTGCTAGTGGTTTGGAAAACACTGAAGCTTTCTTT. It translates to CASGLENTEAFF.

This clone was observed a few times. DNA for the CDR3: TGTGCCAGCAGTTTAGTCCTAGGGCAGCCCCAGCATTTT. Translating gives CASSLVLGQPQHF. The rearrangement links TRBV27 to TRBJ1-5; D remains ambiguous. The CDR3 loop spans 13 amino acids. The germline gives CDR1 MNHEY, CDR2 SMNVEV (reference sequence). With 2 bases removed from V and 7 bases from J, the gap between germline ends came to 9 bases.

The rearrangement joins TRBV21-1 to TRBJ2-7; TRBD2, the D gene given by the table, was not confirmed from the DNA. TRBV21-1 is a recognized pseudogene. The CDR3 totals 16 residues. The CDR3 nucleotides are TGTGCCAGCAGCCACCCTAGGGGCGGGAACTCCTACGAGCAGTACTTC. Residues: CASSHPRGGNSYEQYF.

The V and J genes are TRBV5-1 and TRBJ2-1, with 8 bases matching TRBD2. CDR3 size: 15 residues. V lost 0 bases to trimming and J lost 10 bases; unmatched junction nucleotides: 9. Germline V CDR1 and CDR2: SGHRS, YFSETQ. CDR3 region: CASSLVVAGSYEQFF. CDR3 DNA: TGCGCCAGCAGCTTGGTGGTAGCGGGATCATACGAGCAGTTCTTC.

V usage is TRBV5-1 and J usage is TRBJ2-5; D not certain. V dropped 6 bases and J dropped 5 bases, with 11 bases sitting between them. This CDR3 region has 12 residues. From germline, CDR1 is SGHRS and CDR2 YFSETQ. The CDR3: CASTNQTETQYF. In DNA, the CDR3 is TGCGCCAGCACCAACCAGACGGAGACCCAGTACTTC. Filled out from reference TRBV5-1 and TRBJ2-5, the complete variable domain reads KAGVTQTPRYLIKTRGQQVTLSCSPISGHRSVSWYQQTPGQGLQFLFEYFSETQRNKGNFPGRFSGRQFSNSRSEMNVSTLELGDSALYLCASTNQTETQYFGPGTRLLVL.

V is TRBV27 and J is TRBJ1-2; 9 bases are shared with TRBD1. The CDR3 covers 14 residues. Germline CDR1 reads MNHEY; CDR2 reads SMNVEV (reference sequence). The V gene end was trimmed by 7 bases and the J gene end by 4 bases; junction bases not matched to a gene: 7. As DNA, the CDR3 is TGTGCCAGCAAACAGGGGGCCGGTAGCTATGGCTACACCTTC. Its translation is CASKQGAGSYGYTF.

V gene TRBV7-2 combines with J gene TRBJ2-7; D remains ambiguous. Germline assignment: CDR1 SGHTA and CDR2 FQGNSA. CDR3 size: 11 residues. V was shortened by 5 bases and J by 1 base, with 3 bases between the two germline ends. CDR3 sequence: CASSVSYEQYF. CDR3 DNA sequence: TGTGCCAGCAGCGTTTCCTACGAGCAGTACTTC.

The chain joins TRBV6-1 to TRBJ1-2; D remains unclear. CDR1 and CDR2 from the germline V gene are MNHNS and SASEGT. This CDR3 region has 11 residues. The V and J ends lost 4 bases and 4 bases respectively, with 4 bases between them. The CDR3 bases are TGTGCCAGCAGTGGACCCTATGGCTACACCTTC. The encoded protein is CASSGPYGYTF.

The chain recombines TRBV7-2 with TRBJ2-7, with 8 bases fitting TRBD1. CDR3 length: 15 amino acids. V lost 2 bases, J lost 1 base, and 4 bases stayed unmatched. Looked up from germline, CDR1 is SGHTA and CDR2 is FQGNSA. The CDR3 loop is CASSLRGQDSYEQYF. CDR3 in DNA: TGTGCCAGCAGCTTACGGGGACAGGATTCCTACGAGCAGTACTTC.

V gene TRBV5-1 combines with J gene TRBJ2-1, with 8 bases aligning to TRBD1. The CDR3 spans 14 residues. Germline CDR1 SGHRS, CDR2 YFSETQ. Trimming removed 6 bases from V and 7 bases from J; junction bases left unmatched: 9. CDR3 in amino acids: CASTDHRGENEQFF. The CDR3 DNA reads TGCGCCAGCACCGATCACAGGGGGGAGAATGAGCAGTTCTTC. The full variable domain, completed using reference TRBV5-1 and TRBJ2-1, is KAGVTQTPRYLIKTRGQQVTLSCSPISGHRSVSWYQQTPGQGLQFLFEYFSETQRNKGNFPGRFSGRQFSNSRSEMNVSTLELGDSALYLCASTDHRGENEQFFGPGTRLTVL.

This chain uses TRBV29-1 with TRBJ2-3, with D perhaps TRBD1 (7 bases). The CDR3 length is 16 residues. Per germline, CDR1 SQVTM and CDR2 ANQGSEA. V shed 8 bases and J shed 0 bases, with 21 bases lying between them. DNA for the CDR3: TGCAGCCAACGGGGACAGCAGGGGGGTAGCACAGATACGCAGTATTTT. This codes for CSQRGQQGGSTDTQYF.

The gene calls are TRBV18 and TRBJ2-5; perhaps TRBD2 as D (6 bases). The CDR3 sequence is 13 residues long. Germline assignment: CDR1 KGHSH and CDR2 LQKENI. V was clipped by 2 bases and J by 4 bases, with 8 bases between them. The CDR3 reads CASSPMEGETQYF. The CDR3 nucleotides are TGTGCCAGCTCACCAATGGAGGGAGAGACCCAGTACTTC. Full variable domain (outside the CDR3, taken from reference TRBV18 and TRBJ2-5): NAGVMQNPRHLVRRRGQEARLRCSPMKGHSHVYWYRQLPEEGLKFMVYLQKENIIDESGMPKERFSAEFPKEGPSILRIQQVVRGDSAAYFCASSPMEGETQYFGPGTRLLVL.

CDR3 bases: TGTGCCAGCAGTCCCGGACAGGGGAGGTACGAGCAGTACTTC. Encoded protein: CASSPGQGRYEQYF. This sequence joins TRBV27 and TRBJ2-7; 9 bases are shared with TRBD1. There are 14 residues in the CDR3. The V gene end was trimmed by 5 bases and the J gene end by 4 bases; junction bases not matched to a gene: 6. The germline gives CDR1 MNHEY, CDR2 SMNVEV (reference sequence).

On this clone itself: Distinct nucleotide sequences in the sample also encode this CDR3. This chain uses TRBV18 with TRBJ2-7; a possible D gene is TRBD1 (6 bases). Germline CDR1 and CDR2: KGHSH and LQKENI. The CDR3 contains 13 residues. Trimming pared 6 bases from V and 0 bases from J, leaving 9 bases between. CDR3 residues: CASSRQDSYEQYF. The CDR3 DNA sequence: TGTGCCAGCTCTCGACAGGACTCCTACGAGCAGTACTTC. The full variable domain, with the rest looked up from reference TRBV18 and TRBJ2-7, is NAGVMQNPRHLVRRRGQEARLRCSPMKGHSHVYWYRQLPEEGLKFMVYLQKENIIDESGMPKERFSAEFPKEGPSILRIQQVVRGDSAAYFCASSRQDSYEQYFGPGTRLTVT.

The chain is built from TRBV7-9 and TRBJ2-5; D is unresolved. The V and J ends lost 2 bases and 0 bases respectively, with 13 bases between them. The germline V gene has CDR1 SEHNR and CDR2 FQNEAQ (reference sequence). CDR3 length: 16 residues. The CDR3 reads CASSLKVRANQETQYF. CDR3 DNA: TGTGCCAGCAGCTTAAAGGTTCGAGCGAACCAAGAGACCCAGTACTTC.

This clone occurred a few times. This chain joins TRBV2 and TRBJ1-1, with 8 bases lining up with TRBD1. CDR1 SNHLY and CDR2 FYNNEI come from the germline V gene. The CDR3 is 13 residues long. Losses at the gene ends were 6 bases for V and 4 bases for J; bases not matched to a gene: 4. DNA for the CDR3: TGTGCCAGCAGCGGACAGGGCCTCACTGAAGCTTTCTTT. Protein: CASSGQGLTEAFF.

DNA for the CDR3: TGTGCCAGCAGTTATACCAGGACAGGGGGCCCCTACGAGCAGTACTTC. The encoded protein is CASSYTRTGGPYEQYF. J is TRBJ2-7 and V is TRBV6-5; 11 bases align to TRBD1. The CDR3 has 16 residues. CDR1 MNHEY and CDR2 SVGAGI come from the germline V gene. Unmatched junction bases numbered 6, after V lost 3 bases and J lost 2 bases.

The rearrangement uses TRBV30 and TRBJ1-1; D is undetermined. Deletions cut 5 bases from V and 2 bases from J, with 12 bases between. Germline lookup yields CDR1 GTSNPN and CDR2 SVGIG (reference sequence). The CDR3 runs 13 residues. The chain's CDR3 is CAWERTANTEAFF. The CDR3 DNA sequence: TGTGCCTGGGAAAGGACGGCCAACACTGAAGCTTTCTTT.

This clone occurred once. V gene TRBV18 combines with J gene TRBJ2-1; 12 nucleotides line up with TRBD2. The trim removed 0 bases at V and 6 bases at J, leaving 3 bases unmatched. Germline V gene lookup returns CDR1 KGHSH and CDR2 LQKENI. The CDR3 is 16 amino acids. Here the CDR3 DNA reads TGTGCCAGCTCACCACCGACTAGCGGGGGAAGCAATGAGCAGTTCTTC. Protein: CASSPPTSGGSNEQFF.

The gene calls are TRBV7-2 and TRBJ1-6; 8 bases line up with TRBD1. V lost 2 bases, J lost 5 bases, and 2 bases stayed unmatched. This CDR3 has 15 amino acids. Germline-derived CDR1 and CDR2 are SGHTA and FQGNSA. The CDR3 DNA follows: TGTGCCAGCAGCTTAATGACAGGGGATAATTCACCCCTCCACTTT. Encoded protein: CASSLMTGDNSPLHF.

This clone was observed a handful of times. The sample holds other DNA sequences that translate to the same CDR3. This rearrangement joins TRBV5-6 to TRBJ2-3; the D is unclear. The CDR3 is 12 amino acids. V lost 4 bases and J 1 base, leaving 4 bases between the germline ends. The germline CDR1 and CDR2 sequences are SGHDT and YYEEEE. This chain's CDR3 is CASSLRTDTQYF. The CDR3 DNA is TGTGCCAGCAGCCTACGCACAGATACGCAGTATTTT.

The V gene is TRBV6-5, the J gene TRBJ1-3; no clear D. V gave up 2 bases and J gave up 2 bases, with 7 bases separating them. From germline, CDR1 is MNHEY and CDR2 SVGAGI. This CDR3 contains 14 residues. CDR3 DNA: TGTGCCAGCAGTTACAGGCAGGCTGGAAACACCATATATTTT. Amino acids: CASSYRQAGNTIYF.

The gene calls are TRBV28 and TRBJ1-4; D remains ambiguous. CDR1 is MDHEN and CDR2 is SYDVKM in the germline V gene. This CDR3 is built from 16 residues. Trimming took off 5 bases at V and 5 bases at J, with 18 bases between the two ends. This CDR3 reads CASSPPHRTTNEKLFF. CDR3 coding DNA: TGTGCCAGCAGTCCACCTCACCGAACGACGAATGAAAAACTGTTTTTT.

The V gene is TRBV7-2, the J gene TRBJ1-1; perhaps TRBD1 as D (5 bases). Germline V gene data show CDR1 as SGHTA and CDR2 as FQGNSA. The ends were cut back, 4 bases at V and 3 bases at J, with 12 bases in the middle. The CDR3 length is 14 residues. CDR3: CASSWRQFDTEAFF. CDR3 nucleotide sequence: TGTGCCAGCAGCTGGAGACAGTTTGACACTGAAGCTTTCTTT.